This record looks at one T cell receptor beta chain sequence and its context. The antigen is undetermined. The sample is drawn from a study of T cell responses to AZD1222 COVID-19 vaccine. As for the study in general: The analysis combined second doses at about 4 or about 12 weeks.

Points from the study as a whole: Repertoire sampling happened only post peak T cell response.

The V end lost 3 bases, the J end lost 4 bases, and 10 bases lay between the germline ends. Looked up from germline, CDR1 is SNHLY and CDR2 is FYNNEI. CDR3 length: 14 residues. Profiled with immunoSEQ multiplex PCR; TCRdb holds only in-frame clones, not every one. The sample has some 64,000 clones, about four fifths seen once; the top ten hold around 7.3%. The TCR comes from an adult in good health. Specimen: peripheral blood, collected on day 0 of AZD1222 vaccination. The V and J genes are TRBV2 and TRBJ1-5; the D is unclear. The CDR3 is CASSDRRENQPQHF. As DNA, the CDR3 is TGTGCCAGCAGTGACCGAAGGGAGAATCAGCCCCAGCATTTT.